This T cell receptor beta chain was sequenced in a study of memory CD4+ T cells and cytomegalovirus serostatus. The wider study: Healthy Belgian adult donors included about nine CMV-positive and 24 CMV-negative people.

Sequencing was performed with immunoSEQ multiplex PCR; in TCRdb, only in-frame clones are kept and a portion is missing. The table records over 40,000 clones, 70% to 80% of them present only once. Single viable CD3+CD4+CD8-CD45RO+ cells were sorted as the memory CD4+ T cells. This receptor was taken from an adult in good health and CMV-seronegative. The sample comprised memory CD4+ T cells from blood.

CDR3 sequence: CASERRTGTDTQYF. The CDR3 coding sequence is TGTGCCAGCGAACGTCGGACTGGCACAGATACGCAGTATTTT. The chain recombines TRBV6-6 with TRBJ2-3; tentatively, D is TRBD2 (5 bases). Germline CDR1 reads MNHNY; CDR2 reads SVGAGI (reference sequence). The germline V and J ends were trimmed by 8 bases and 1 base, with 13 bases remaining between them. There are 14 residues in the CDR3.